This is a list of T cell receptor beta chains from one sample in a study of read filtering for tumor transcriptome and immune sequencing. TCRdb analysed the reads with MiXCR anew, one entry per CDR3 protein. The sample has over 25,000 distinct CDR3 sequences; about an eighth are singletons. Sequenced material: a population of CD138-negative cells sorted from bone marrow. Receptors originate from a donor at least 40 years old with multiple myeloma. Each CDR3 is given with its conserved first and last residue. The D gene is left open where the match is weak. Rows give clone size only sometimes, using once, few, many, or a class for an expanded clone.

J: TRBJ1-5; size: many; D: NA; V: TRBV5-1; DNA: TGCGCCAGCACCCCGGACGGCGATAGCAATCAGCCCCAGCATTTT; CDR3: CASTPDGDSNQPQHF
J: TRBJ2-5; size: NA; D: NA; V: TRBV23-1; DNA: TGCGCCAGCAAAGGCCGGCGAAGCCAAGAGACCCAGTACTTC; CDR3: CASKGRRSQETQYF
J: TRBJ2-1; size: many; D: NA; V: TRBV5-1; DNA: TGCGCCAGCAGCTTGCGTCCGAGCAGGGTGGAACCCAATGAGCAGTTCTTC; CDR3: CASSLRPSRVEPNEQFF
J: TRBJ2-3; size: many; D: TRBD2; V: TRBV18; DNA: TGTGCCAGCTCACCAGGACTAGCGGAGGCTGATACGCAGTATTTT; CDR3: CASSPGLAEADTQYF
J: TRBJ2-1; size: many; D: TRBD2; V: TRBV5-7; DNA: TGTGCCAGCAGCTCCCGACTAGCGGGAGGTCGGGATGAGCAGTTCTTC; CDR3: CASSSRLAGGRDEQFF
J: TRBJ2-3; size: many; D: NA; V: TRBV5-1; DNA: TGCGCCAGCAGCTTGGTCCCATTCGGTACGGGCACAGATACGCAGTATTTT; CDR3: CASSLVPFGTGTDTQYF
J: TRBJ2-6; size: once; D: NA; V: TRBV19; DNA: TGTGCCAGTAGTACTTCTGGGGCCAACGTCCTGACTTTC; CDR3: CASSTSGANVLTF
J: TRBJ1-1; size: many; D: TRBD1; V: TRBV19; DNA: TGTGCCAGTAGTATAAGAATATCAGGGGGGAACACTGAAGCTTTCTTT; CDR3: CASSIRISGGNTEAFF
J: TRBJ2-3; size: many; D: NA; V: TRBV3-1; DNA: TGTGCCAGCAGCCTTCAGGAGGGCCCCACAGATACGCAGTATTTT; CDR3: CASSLQEGPTDTQYF
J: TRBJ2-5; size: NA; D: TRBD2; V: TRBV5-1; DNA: TGCGCCAGCAGCTTGGGGACTAGCGGGAGGACACAAGGGACCCAGTACTTC; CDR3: CASSLGTSGRTQGTQYF
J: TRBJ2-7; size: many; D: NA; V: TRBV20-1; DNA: TGCAGTGCGAGCCGCCCTGGACAGCTCTACGAGCAGTACTTC; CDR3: CSASRPGQLYEQYF
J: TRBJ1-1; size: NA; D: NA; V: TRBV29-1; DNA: TGCAGCGTAGCCCCAGCCTGGGCGAACACCGAAGCTTTCTTT; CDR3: CSVAPAWANTEAFF
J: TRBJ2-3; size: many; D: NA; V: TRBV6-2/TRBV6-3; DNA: TGTGCCACCGAGGTTCCGAGGGGTGCAGATACGCAGTATTTT; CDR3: CATEVPRGADTQYF
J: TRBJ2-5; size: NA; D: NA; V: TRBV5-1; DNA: TGCGCCAGCACCGACCGACAGAAACAAGAGACCCAGTACTTC; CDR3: CASTDRQKQETQYF
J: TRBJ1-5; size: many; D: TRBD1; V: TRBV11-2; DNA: TGTGCCAGCAGCTCGGGACAGGGAAACGGGCCCCAGCATTTT; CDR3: CASSSGQGNGPQHF
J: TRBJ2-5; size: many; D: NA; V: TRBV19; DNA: TGTGCCAGTGCGGGATACCAAGAGACCCAGTACTTC; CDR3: CASAGYQETQYF
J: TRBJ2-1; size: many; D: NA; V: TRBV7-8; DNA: TGTGCCAGCAGCTTAGATGTTAATGAGCAGTTCTTC; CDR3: CASSLDVNEQFF
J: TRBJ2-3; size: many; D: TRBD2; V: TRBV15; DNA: TGTGCCACCAGCAGAGGGGGCGGGAGGGTTCGAGATACGCAGTATTTT; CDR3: CATSRGGGRVRDTQYF
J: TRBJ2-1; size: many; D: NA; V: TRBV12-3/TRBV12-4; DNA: TGTGCCAGCAGTTTTGTCCACAATGAGCAGTTCTTC; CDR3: CASSFVHNEQFF
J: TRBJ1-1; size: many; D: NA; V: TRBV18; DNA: TGTGCCAGCTCACCACCTCGGACGGAGGCGACTGAAGCTTTCTTT; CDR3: CASSPPRTEATEAFF
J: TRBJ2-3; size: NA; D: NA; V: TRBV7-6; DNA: TGTGCCAGCAGCTTAGTTGGAGGGCTGTCAGATACGCAGTATTTT; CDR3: CASSLVGGLSDTQYF
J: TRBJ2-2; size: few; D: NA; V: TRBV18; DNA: TGTGCCAGCTCACCAGTTGACACTAACACCGGGGAGCTGTTTTTT; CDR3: CASSPVDTNTGELFF
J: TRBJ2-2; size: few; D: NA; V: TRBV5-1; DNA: TGCGCCAGCAGCTTAAGAATCTCCGGGGAGCTGTTTTTT; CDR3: CASSLRISGELFF
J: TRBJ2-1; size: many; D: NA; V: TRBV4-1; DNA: TGCGCCAGCAGCCAGCTAGACGCCCCAGCCTACAATGAGCAGTTCTTC; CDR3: CASSQLDAPAYNEQFF
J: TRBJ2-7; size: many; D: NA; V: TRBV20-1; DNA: TGCAGTGCTAGCGCTGCGGCGGGCCGTCTGGACGAGCAGTACTTC; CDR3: CSASAAAGRLDEQYF
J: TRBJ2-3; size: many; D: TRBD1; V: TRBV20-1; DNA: TGCAGTGCTAACCGGGACAGATGGCCCGGTACAGATACGCAGTATTTT; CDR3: CSANRDRWPGTDTQYF
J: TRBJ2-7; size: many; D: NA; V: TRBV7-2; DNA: TGTGCCAGCAGCCTCACCCGCTTCTCCTACGAGCAGTACTTC; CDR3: CASSLTRFSYEQYF
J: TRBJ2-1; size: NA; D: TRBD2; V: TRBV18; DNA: TGTGCCAGCTCACCCGGGGGGAGTTCCTACAATGAGCAGTTCTTC; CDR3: CASSPGGSSYNEQFF
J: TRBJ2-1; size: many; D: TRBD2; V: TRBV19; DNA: TGTGCCAGTAGTGTAGTAGCGGGGTCCTACAATGAGCAGTTCTTC; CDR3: CASSVVAGSYNEQFF
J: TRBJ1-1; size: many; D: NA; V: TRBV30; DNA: TGTGCCTGTCAGTCGAACACTGAAGCTTTCTTT; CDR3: CACQSNTEAFF
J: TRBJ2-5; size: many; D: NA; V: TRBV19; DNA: TGTGCCAGTAGTAGACCAGGAGAGGCCGGGAAGGAGACCCAGTACTTC; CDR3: CASSRPGEAGKETQYF
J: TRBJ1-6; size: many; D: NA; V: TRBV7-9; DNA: TGTGCCAGCAGCTCGGCCCGGCCCGATAATTCACCCCTCCACTTT; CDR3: CASSSARPDNSPLHF
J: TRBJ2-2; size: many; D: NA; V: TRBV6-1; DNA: TGTGCCAGCAGTGACCTGGAAAGTACCGGGGAGCTGTTTTTT; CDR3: CASSDLESTGELFF
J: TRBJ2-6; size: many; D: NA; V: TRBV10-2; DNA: TGCGCCACCGTTGAGTGGGGGGCTGGGGCCAACGTCCTGACTTTC; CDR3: CATVEWGAGANVLTF
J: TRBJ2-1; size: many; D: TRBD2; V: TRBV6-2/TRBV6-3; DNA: TGTGCCAGCAGCCCTTGGGAGGGGCACTCCTACAATGAGCAGTTCTTC; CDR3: CASSPWEGHSYNEQFF
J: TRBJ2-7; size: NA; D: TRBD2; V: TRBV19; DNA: TGCGCGAGTAGTTTTGCGACTAGCGGCGAGCAGTACTTC; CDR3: CASSFATSGEQYF
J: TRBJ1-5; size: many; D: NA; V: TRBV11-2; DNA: TGTGCCAGCAGCTTAGGACATGCAAAGGGTGAGGCCAACGGCAATCAGCCCCAGCATTTT; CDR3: CASSLGHAKGEANGNQPQHF
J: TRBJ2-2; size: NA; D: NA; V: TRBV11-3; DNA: TGTGCCAGCAGCTTAGTGTCCGCGAACACCGGGGAGCTGTTTTTT; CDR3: CASSLVSANTGELFF
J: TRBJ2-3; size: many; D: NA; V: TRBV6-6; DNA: TGTGCCACTATTCACAGGCGATACTTCCCAGATACGCAGTATTTT; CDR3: CATIHRRYFPDTQYF
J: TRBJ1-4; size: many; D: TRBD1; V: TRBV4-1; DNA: TGCGCCAGCAGCCAGGCCGGGACAGGGGCTGAAAAACTGTTTTTT; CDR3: CASSQAGTGAEKLFF
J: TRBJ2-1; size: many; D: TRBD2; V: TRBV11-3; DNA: TGTGCCAGCAGCCCCCCCGGGGCTAGCGGATACAATGAGCAGTTCTTC; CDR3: CASSPPGASGYNEQFF
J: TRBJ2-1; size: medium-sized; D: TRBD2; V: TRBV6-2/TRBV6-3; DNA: TGTGCCAGCAGTTACACACTAGCGGGAGACTGGGTGCAGTTCTTC; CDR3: CASSYTLAGDWVQFF
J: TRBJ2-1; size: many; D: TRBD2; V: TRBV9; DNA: TGTGCCAGCAGCGTAGTGGTGGCGGGAGACTACAATGAGCAGTTCTTC; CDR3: CASSVVVAGDYNEQFF
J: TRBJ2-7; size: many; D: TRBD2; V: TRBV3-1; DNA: TGTGCCAGCAGCCAGACTAGCGGGGAGTACGAGCAGTACTTC; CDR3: CASSQTSGEYEQYF
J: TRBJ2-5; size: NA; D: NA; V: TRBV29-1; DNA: TGCAGCGTTGAAAAGGGGGCGGGGGAGACCCAGTACTTC; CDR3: CSVEKGAGETQYF
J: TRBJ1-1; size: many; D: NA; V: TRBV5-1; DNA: TGCGCCAGCAGTCCTCAGCTTGAAGAGACTGAAGCTTTCTTT; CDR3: CASSPQLEETEAFF
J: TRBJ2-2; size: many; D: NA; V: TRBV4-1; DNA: TGCGCCAGCAGCCCTTTGAGCGGGGAGCTGTTTTTT; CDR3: CASSPLSGELFF
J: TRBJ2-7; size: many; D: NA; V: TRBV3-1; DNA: TGTGCCAGCAGCCAAGGGCCTGGCGAAAGCTACGAGCAGTACTTC; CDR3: CASSQGPGESYEQYF
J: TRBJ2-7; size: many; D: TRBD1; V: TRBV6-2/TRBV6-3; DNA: TGTGCCAGCAATGCCTTGGGACAGGGGGCCTACGAGCAGTACTTC; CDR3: CASNALGQGAYEQYF
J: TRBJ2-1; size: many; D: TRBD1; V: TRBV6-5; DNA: TGTGCCAGCAGTTACTCAACGGGACAGGGGAACAATGAGCAGTTCTTC; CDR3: CASSYSTGQGNNEQFF
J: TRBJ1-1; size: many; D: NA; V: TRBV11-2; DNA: TGTGCCAGCAGCTTAGAAAGGGTGATAGTTCGCACTGAAGCTTTCTTT; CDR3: CASSLERVIVRTEAFF
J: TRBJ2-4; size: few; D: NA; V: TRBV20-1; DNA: TGCAGTGCTAGACTTTTAGCCAAAAACATTCAGTACTTC; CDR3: CSARLLAKNIQYF
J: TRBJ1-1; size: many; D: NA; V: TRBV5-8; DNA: TGTGCCAGCAGCTTCCTTGAAGCTTTCTTT; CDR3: CASSFLEAFF
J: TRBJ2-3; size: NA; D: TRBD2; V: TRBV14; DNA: TGTGCCAGCAGCCAAGGACTAGCGGGGTTCACAGATACGCAGTATTTT; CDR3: CASSQGLAGFTDTQYF
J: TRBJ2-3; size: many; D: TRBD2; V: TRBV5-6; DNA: TGTGCCAGCAGCTTGGCTGGCGGGAGGGTAGTCACGCAGTATTTT; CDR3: CASSLAGGRVVTQYF
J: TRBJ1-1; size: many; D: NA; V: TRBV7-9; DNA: TGTGCCAGCAGCCATCCCTTGGGGGGGTCCACTGAAGCTTTCTTT; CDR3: CASSHPLGGSTEAFF
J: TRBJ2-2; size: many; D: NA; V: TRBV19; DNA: TGTGCCAGTAGTATCTCCAGGGGTAACACCGGGGAGCTGTTTTTT; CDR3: CASSISRGNTGELFF